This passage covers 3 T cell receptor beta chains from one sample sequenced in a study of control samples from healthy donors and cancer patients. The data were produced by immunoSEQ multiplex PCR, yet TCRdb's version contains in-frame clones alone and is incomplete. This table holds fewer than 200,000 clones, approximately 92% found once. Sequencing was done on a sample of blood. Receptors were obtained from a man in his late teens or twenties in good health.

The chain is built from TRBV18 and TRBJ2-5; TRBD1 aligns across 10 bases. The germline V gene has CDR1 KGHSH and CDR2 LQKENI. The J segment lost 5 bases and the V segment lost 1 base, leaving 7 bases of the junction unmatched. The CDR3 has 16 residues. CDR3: CASSPRRDRGGETQYF. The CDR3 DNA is TGTGCCAGCTCACCACGGCGGGACAGGGGCGGTGAGACCCAGTACTTC.

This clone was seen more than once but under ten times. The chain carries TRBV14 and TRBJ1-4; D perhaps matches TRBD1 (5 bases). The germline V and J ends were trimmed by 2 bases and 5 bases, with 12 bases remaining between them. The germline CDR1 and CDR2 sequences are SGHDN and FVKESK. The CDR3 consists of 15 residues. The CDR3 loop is CASSQLGATNEKLFF. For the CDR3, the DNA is TGTGCCAGCAGCCAATTAGGGGCCACCAATGAAAAACTGTTTTTT.

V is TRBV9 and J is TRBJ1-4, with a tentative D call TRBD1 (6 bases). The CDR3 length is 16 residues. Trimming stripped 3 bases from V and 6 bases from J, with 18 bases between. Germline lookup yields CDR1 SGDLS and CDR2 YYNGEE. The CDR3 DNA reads TGTGCCAGCAGCGCCAACCTAGGGGGGCGGGATGAAAAACTGTTTTTT. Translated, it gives CASSANLGGRDEKLFF.